The 6 T cell receptor beta chains presented below share a single source sample, sequenced in a study of T cells after yellow fever vaccination. TCRdb processed the 5' RACE reads anew with MiXCR; each CDR3 protein has one entry. The data contain some 670,000 distinct CDR3 sequences, roughly an eighth of them singletons. The sequencing used PBMCs, collected on the day of the yellow fever booster vaccination. Source of these receptors: a man aged 30 to 39 who received the YFV17D yellow fever vaccine.

J is TRBJ2-5 and V is TRBV27, with a tentative D call TRBD1 (5 bases). The CDR3 sequence is 13 residues long. Germline CDR1 is MNHEY and CDR2 is SMNVEV (reference sequence). V was trimmed by 7 bases and J by 5 bases, leaving 14 bases between them. DNA of the CDR3: TGTGCCAGCAAACCTCAGGGATGGGAGACCCAGTACTTC. Amino acid sequence: CASKPQGWETQYF.

The sample holds a few counts of this clonotype. V usage is TRBV20-1 and J usage is TRBJ2-3; D gene uncertain. This CDR3 has 12 amino acids. Trimming took 3 bases from V and 7 from J, leaving 11 bases between them. Germline CDR1 reads DFQATT; CDR2 reads SNEGSKA (reference sequence). This CDR3 is CSARRDPNTQYF. The CDR3 DNA is TGCAGTGCTAGGCGCGACCCGAATACGCAGTATTTT.

The rearrangement uses TRBV18 and TRBJ2-5; D is unresolved. V lost 4 bases and J lost 1, with 13 bases in between. The CDR3 sequence is 15 residues long. The germline CDR1 and CDR2 sequences are KGHSH and LQKENI. The CDR3 is CASSLNQAIQETQYF. The CDR3 bases are TGTGCCAGCTCACTGAATCAGGCGATCCAAGAGACCCAGTACTTC.

The chain is built from TRBV27 and TRBJ1-1; perhaps TRBD1 as D (5 bases). CDR3 size: 15 residues. Trimming left V 4 bases short and J 3 bases short, with 15 bases between. Per the germline V gene, CDR1 is MNHEY and CDR2 is SMNVEV (reference sequence). The CDR3 region has the DNA TGTGCCAGCAGTTCCTCGCGGGGCTTGGACACTGAAGCTTTCTTT. Protein sequence: CASSSSRGLDTEAFF.

The table lists this clonotype with a few counts. The rearrangement joins TRBV12-3 or TRBV12-4 to TRBJ1-5; no clear D. The germline V and J ends were trimmed by 7 bases and 4 bases, with 20 bases remaining between them. The CDR3 sequence is 16 residues long. The CDR3 here is CASTNSPARGNQPQHF. CDR3 bases: TGTGCCAGCACAAATAGTCCCGCACGTGGGAATCAGCCCCAGCATTTT.

As regards this clonotype: At one boundary the junction diverges from the germline segment, which might be a read error. The V and J genes are TRBV20-1 and TRBJ2-1; D is unresolved. CDR3 length equals 13 residues. From germline, CDR1 is DFQATT and CDR2 SNEGSKA (reference sequence). CDR3 loop: CSARARHYNERFF. The DNA for the CDR3 is TGCAGTGCTAGAGCTCGGCATTACAATGAGCGGTTCTTC.